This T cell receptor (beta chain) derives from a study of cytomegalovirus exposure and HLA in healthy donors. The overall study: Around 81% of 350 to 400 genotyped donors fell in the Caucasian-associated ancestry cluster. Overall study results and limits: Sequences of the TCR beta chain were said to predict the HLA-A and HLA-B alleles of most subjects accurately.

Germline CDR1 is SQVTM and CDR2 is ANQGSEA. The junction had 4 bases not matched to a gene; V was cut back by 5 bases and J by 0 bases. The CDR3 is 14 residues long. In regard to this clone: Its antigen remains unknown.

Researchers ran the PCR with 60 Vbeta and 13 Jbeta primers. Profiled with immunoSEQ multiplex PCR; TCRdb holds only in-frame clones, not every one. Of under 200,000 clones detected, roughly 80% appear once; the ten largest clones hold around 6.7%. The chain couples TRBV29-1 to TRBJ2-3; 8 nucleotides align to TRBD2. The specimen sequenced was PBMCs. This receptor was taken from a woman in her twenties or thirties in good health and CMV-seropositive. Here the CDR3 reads CSVCSGASTDTQYF. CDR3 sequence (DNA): TGCAGCGTTTGTAGCGGGGCTAGCACAGATACGCAGTATTTT.